These 19 T cell receptor beta chains originate from one sample sequenced in a study of shared clonotypes between healthy human individuals. Here immunoSEQ multiplex PCR was the method, and the copy in TCRdb shows in-frame clones only, minus some. The data show a few hundred thousand clones, with just under 97% seen just once and 0.095% to 0.12% held by the top ten. Naive CD8 cells were CD45RO-negative, positively selected for CCR7, excluding terminally differentiated effector memory CD45RA+ cells. The sequenced sample consisted of naive CD8+ T cells sorted from blood. The receptors originated from a woman in her twenties or thirties in good health.

The chain uses TRBV4-2 and TRBJ2-7, with 9 bases lining up with TRBD2. Germline assignment: CDR1 LGHNA and CDR2 YNFKEQ. V was clipped by 0 bases and J by 1 base; unmatched bases: 7. CDR3 length: 17 residues. The CDR3 nucleotides are TGTGCCAGCAGCCAAGAGGATAGCGGGAGTAGTTCCTACGAGCAGTACTTC. As protein: CASSQEDSGSSSYEQYF.

V gene TRBV5-6 combines with J gene TRBJ1-2; D not certain. The germline CDR1 and CDR2 sequences are SGHDT and YYEEEE. The CDR3 consists of 14 residues. The V and J ends lost 0 bases and 4 bases respectively, with 10 bases between them. CDR3 in amino acids: CASSLGTSAYGYTF. In nucleotides, the CDR3 is TGTGCCAGCAGCTTGGGAACGTCCGCCTATGGCTACACCTTC.

The chain is built from TRBV18 and TRBJ1-1; 7 bases match TRBD1. The length of the CDR3 is 14 residues. Trimming at V came to 4 bases and at J to 3 bases, leaving 5 bases not matched to a gene. Germline V gene lookup returns CDR1 KGHSH and CDR2 LQKENI. Here the CDR3 reads CASSRDREDTEAFF. The DNA of the CDR3 is TGTGCCAGCTCACGCGACAGGGAGGACACTGAAGCTTTCTTT.

On this clone itself: The sample contains more than one DNA sequence encoding this CDR3. The DNA for the CDR3 is TGTGCCAGCAGCCCCAGGGACAGCCAAGAGACCCAGTACTTC. It codes for CASSPRDSQETQYF. The rearrangement links TRBV7-6 to TRBJ2-5, with TRBD1 matching over 7 bases. The ends lost 5 bases at V and 1 base at J; junction bases unmatched: 4. CDR3 size: 14 residues. Germline-derived CDR1 and CDR2 are SGHVS and FNYEAQ.

Points on this clone: The same CDR3 can be traced to other DNA sequences in this sample. The chain is built from TRBV27 and TRBJ1-5, with D unresolved. Germline CDR1 MNHEY, CDR2 SMNVEV (reference sequence). This CDR3 is built from 15 residues. The V end lost 2 bases, the J end lost 1 base, and 9 bases lay between the germline ends. CDR3 sequence reads: CASSLSTGSNQPQHF. The CDR3 DNA is TGTGCCAGCAGTTTAAGTACCGGGAGCAATCAGCCCCAGCATTTT.

A single count supports this clone. The sample has other DNA sequences that encode this CDR3 too. This rearrangement joins TRBV27 to TRBJ1-1; no firm D call. The CDR3 sequence is 13 residues long. Trimming shortened V by 0 bases and J by 2 bases, and 4 bases separated the two germline ends. Germline V gene data show CDR1 as MNHEY and CDR2 as SMNVEV (reference sequence). The CDR3: CASSLSVNTEAFF. The CDR3 DNA reads as TGTGCCAGCAGTTTATCGGTTAACACTGAAGCTTTCTTT.

The chain combines TRBV25-1 with TRBJ2-5; 8 positions agree with TRBD2. CDR1 is MGHDK and CDR2 is SYGVNS in the germline V gene. CDR3 length: 15 residues. The ends lost 9 bases at V and 6 bases at J; junction bases unmatched: 15. In nucleotides, the CDR3 is TGTGCCAGTTGGGAGGACGGGGGGGCCGTACAGACCCAGTACTTC. It translates to CASWEDGGAVQTQYF.

The chain uses TRBV4-2 and TRBJ1-1; 7 bases are shared with TRBD1. The ends lost 2 bases at V and 5 bases at J; junction bases unmatched: 5. The length of the CDR3 is 14 residues. The V gene's germline CDR1 is LGHNA and CDR2 YNFKEQ. The CDR3 nucleotides read TGTGCCAGCAGCCAATCGGCAGGGGGGACTGAAGCTTTCTTT. Protein: CASSQSAGGTEAFF.

The J gene is TRBJ2-7, the V gene TRBV4-1, with 8 bases matching TRBD1. CDR1 MGHRA and CDR2 YSYEKL come from the germline V gene. The CDR3 runs to 13 residues. With 4 bases clipped from V and 5 bases from J, the junction kept 4 bases outside the gene matches. The CDR3 DNA reads as TGCGCCAGCAGCCTGCAGGGGGCCGACGAGCAGTACTTC. Translation gives CASSLQGADEQYF.

The V and J genes are TRBV2 and TRBJ2-1; possibly TRBD1 or TRBD2 for D (5 bases each). The CDR3 covers 15 residues. Trimming removed 8 bases from V and 7 bases from J, with 21 bases in between. Germline V gene sequence: CDR1 SNHLY, CDR2 FYNNEI. CDR3 nucleotide sequence: TGTGCCAGCCAACCGAGGGGTGGGCACGGTAATGAGCAGTTCTTC. It is translated as CASQPRGGHGNEQFF.

The chain uses TRBV7-2 and TRBJ2-1, with D maybe TRBD1 (5 bases). Germline V gives CDR1 SGHTA, CDR2 FQGNSA. CDR3 length: 15 residues. V lost 2 bases and J 0 bases, leaving 8 bases between the germline ends. The CDR3 loop reads CASSLYTGSYNEQFF. CDR3 nucleotide sequence: TGTGCCAGCAGCTTATATACAGGCTCCTACAATGAGCAGTTCTTC.

J is TRBJ2-3 and V is TRBV7-8; D not resolved. This CDR3 region has 12 residues. V was pared by 5 bases and J by 0 bases, with 3 bases between. CDR1 is SGHVS and CDR2 is FQNEAQ in the germline V gene. CDR3 sequence: CASSSSTDTQYF. The CDR3 DNA follows: TGTGCCAGCAGCAGTAGCACAGATACGCAGTATTTT.

The rearrangement joins TRBV28 to TRBJ2-5, with 7 positions matching TRBD2. Germline values: CDR1 MDHEN, CDR2 SYDVKM. The CDR3 covers 16 residues. V trimming: 5 bases; J trimming: 5 bases; junction bases outside the gene matches: 14. CDR3 residues: CASSVSLSREEETQYF. CDR3 in DNA: TGTGCCAGCAGTGTCTCCCTTAGTCGGGAGGAGGAGACCCAGTACTTC.

This chain uses TRBV27 with TRBJ1-5, with TRBD1 identical over 7 bases. Germline trimming cut 5 bases from V and 0 bases from J; bases unmatched to any gene: 10. Germline-derived CDR1 and CDR2 are MNHEY and SMNVEV (reference sequence). This CDR3 has 17 residues. CDR3 DNA sequence: TGTGCCAGCAGTATCCGACAGGGAACACATAGCAATCAGCCCCAGCATTTT. Translating it yields CASSIRQGTHSNQPQHF.

The chain links TRBV28 to TRBJ2-5; no definite D call. The last part of the DNA fits TRBJ2-7 better; the J call may be wrong. Germline-derived CDR1 and CDR2 are MDHEN and SYDVKM. The CDR3 runs 13 residues. The CDR3: CASSLRTPYEQYF. Here the CDR3 DNA reads TGTGCCAGCAGTTTACGGACCCCCTACGAGCAGTACTTC.

The chain is built from TRBV5-1 and TRBJ2-7; no firm D call. The CDR3 is 15 residues long. The V end was cut by 4 bases, the J end by 0 bases, with 14 bases between. Germline assignment: CDR1 SGHRS and CDR2 YFSETQ. The CDR3 nucleotides read TGCGCCAGCAGCCATGACACCCAGCTCTCCTACGAGCAGTACTTC. Protein: CASSHDTQLSYEQYF. The full variable domain, completed using reference TRBV5-1 and TRBJ2-7, is KAGVTQTPRYLIKTRGQQVTLSCSPISGHRSVSWYQQTPGQGLQFLFEYFSETQRNKGNFPGRFSGRQFSNSRSEMNVSTLELGDSALYLCASSHDTQLSYEQYFGPGTRLTVT.

A word on this clone: Other DNA sequences in this specimen translate into the identical CDR3. This chain connects TRBV27 to TRBJ1-1; a weak D match, TRBD1 (6 bases). Germline V gene data show CDR1 as MNHEY and CDR2 as SMNVEV (reference sequence). Trimming pared 3 bases from V and 7 bases from J, leaving 12 bases between. There are 13 residues in the CDR3. The CDR3 region is CASSFLGTSEAFF. The CDR3 region has the DNA TGTGCCAGCAGTTTCCTAGGGACAAGTGAAGCTTTCTTT.

This clone was counted once. V is TRBV29-1 and J is TRBJ2-7, with 9 bases fitting TRBD2. The V segment lost 6 bases and the J segment 0 bases; nucleotides outside the gene matches: 6. The CDR3 has 14 residues. CDR1 SQVTM and CDR2 ANQGSEA come from the germline V gene. CDR3 DNA sequence: TGCAGCGTGCGGCTAGCGGGATCCTCCTACGAGCAGTACTTC. This sequence encodes CSVRLAGSSYEQYF.

The genes are TRBV4-1 and TRBJ2-4; D perhaps matches TRBD1 (6 bases). CDR1 is MGHRA, CDR2 YSYEKL, per germline. The V end was cut by 8 bases, the J end by 10 bases, with 12 bases between. The CDR3 extends over 11 amino acids. CDR3 nucleotides: TGCGCCAGCGGCCCAGGGGAAATTCAGTACTTC. Protein product: CASGPGEIQYF.